One sample yielded the 27 T cell receptor beta chains listed below, sequenced in a study of cytomegalovirus exposure and HLA in healthy donors. In the PCR, 60 Vbeta and 13 Jbeta primers were used. Clones were sequenced by immunoSEQ multiplex PCR, and TCRdb holds only the in-frame ones, with some missing. The profile covers 120,000 or so clones, with roughly 77% appearing a single time and 1.8% taken by the ten largest. Material for sequencing was PBMCs. Source of these receptors: a man aged 18 to 29 in good health and CMV-seronegative.

The chain carries TRBV7-8 and TRBJ2-2, with a possible D match to TRBD2 (6 bases). The CDR3 sequence is 14 residues long. V was trimmed by 5 bases and J by 1 base, leaving 8 bases between them. CDR1 SGHVS and CDR2 FQNEAQ come from the germline V gene. The CDR3 spells CASSPGVNTGELFF. CDR3 bases: TGTGCCAGCAGCCCGGGAGTGAACACCGGGGAGCTGTTTTTT. Full variable domain (missing parts from reference TRBV7-8 and TRBJ2-2): GAGVSQSPRYKVAKRGQDVALRCDPISGHVSLFWYQQALGQGPEFLTYFQNEAQLDKSGLPSDRFFAERPEGSVSTLKIQRTQQEDSAVYLCASSPGVNTGELFFGEGSRLTVL.

CDR3 coding DNA: TGTGCCAGCAGTTTTTCGCCCGGGACATATTACGAGCAGTACTTC. Its translation: CASSFSPGTYYEQYF. The chain carries TRBV6-5 and TRBJ2-7, with a weak D call TRBD1 (6 bases). The CDR3 runs 15 residues. With 4 bases removed from V and 4 bases from J, the gap between germline ends came to 17 bases. CDR1 is MNHEY and CDR2 is SVGAGI in the germline V gene.

The rearrangement uses TRBV7-3 and TRBJ2-2; TRBD2 might be the D (6 bases). The V end lost 2 bases, the J end lost 4 bases, and 14 bases lay between the germline ends. Per germline, CDR1 SGHTA and CDR2 FQGTGA. The CDR3 is 16 residues long. The CDR3 DNA follows: TGTGCCAGCAGCTTAGAACTAGCCCCTGCCACCGGGGAGCTGTTTTTT. Protein sequence: CASSLELAPATGELFF.

In its sample, this clone was seen once. This chain joins TRBV7-2 and TRBJ2-7; TRBD2 matches 7 bases. Germline CDR1 is SGHTA and CDR2 is FQGNSA. The CDR3 spans 12 residues. The V and J ends lost 5 bases and 6 bases, in that order; junction bases with no gene match: 4. CDR3 in DNA: TGTGCCAGCAGCCCCACTAGCGTCGAGCAGTACTTC. Translated: CASSPTSVEQYF.

The V gene is TRBV12-5, the J gene TRBJ1-6; no definite D call. CDR1 and CDR2 from the germline V gene are LGHNT and FRNRAP. Trimming left V 1 base short and J 6 bases short, with 19 bases between. The CDR3 is 18 amino acids. The CDR3, as DNA: TGTGCTAGTGGTTTGGCTTTAGCGAATGTATTGGGTAATTCACCCCTCCACTTT. Protein: CASGLALANVLGNSPLHF.

This clone was recorded a few times. The gene calls are TRBV5-1 and TRBJ1-4; a possible D gene is TRBD1 (6 bases). Germline V gene lookup returns CDR1 SGHRS and CDR2 YFSETQ. The CDR3 length is 16 residues. The V end was cut by 3 bases, the J end by 5 bases, with 17 bases between. The CDR3 spells CASSSTPRGDNEKLFF. CDR3 in DNA: TGCGCCAGCAGCTCTACGCCCAGGGGTGACAATGAAAAACTGTTTTTT.

The chain joins TRBV4-1 to TRBJ1-1, with 8 bases that match TRBD1. V gave up 5 bases and J gave up 0 bases; unmatched junction bases: 8. CDR1 and CDR2 from the germline V gene are MGHRA and YSYEKL. The CDR3 is made up of 16 amino acids. CDR3 sequence: CASSTRTGLMNTEAFF. The CDR3 DNA is TGCGCCAGCAGCACCCGGACAGGGCTCATGAACACTGAAGCTTTCTTT.

The chain uses TRBV9 and TRBJ2-2; 15 bases map to TRBD2. The CDR3 is 19 residues long. V was pared by 0 bases and J by 0 bases, with 3 bases of the junction left unmatched. Germline CDR1 is SGDLS and CDR2 is YYNGEE. CDR3 bases: TGTGCCAGCAGCGTAGTTGGGACTAGCGGGGGGCCGAACACCGGGGAGCTGTTTTTT. Encoded protein: CASSVVGTSGGPNTGELFF.

This clone was detected once. The CDR3 DNA reads as TGTGCCAGCAGTTTACTTCCGTCCGGGACAGGAGGGCGCGAGCAGTACTTC. This translates into CASSLLPSGTGGREQYF. The genes are TRBV27 and TRBJ2-7; 8 bases match TRBD1. This CDR3 contains 17 residues. J was trimmed by 6 bases and V by 2 bases; bases with no gene match: 15. The germline gives CDR1 MNHEY, CDR2 SMNVEV (reference sequence).

The V gene is TRBV5-6, the J gene TRBJ1-3, with D hard to call. This CDR3 region has 13 residues. The ends were cut back, 3 bases at V and 0 bases at J, with 4 bases in the middle. CDR1 is SGHDT and CDR2 is YYEEEE in the germline V gene. The CDR3: CASSSYSGNTIYF. The CDR3 DNA sequence: TGTGCCAGCAGCTCGTACTCTGGAAACACCATATATTTT.

This chain connects TRBV11-2 to TRBJ2-4, with D hard to call. Per the germline V gene, CDR1 is SGHAT and CDR2 is FQNNGV. The CDR3 loop spans 11 amino acids. Trimming removed 3 bases at V and 8 bases at J, with 5 bases between. The CDR3, as DNA: TGTGCCAGCAGCTTGGCGGACATTCAGTACTTC. Its translation is CASSLADIQYF. Looking up the rest from reference TRBV11-2 and TRBJ2-4 gives the full variable domain: EAGVAQSPRYKIIEKRQSVAFWCNPISGHATLYWYQQILGQGPKLLIQFQNNGVVDDSQLPKDRFSAERLKGVDSTLKIQPAKLEDSAVYLCASSLADIQYFGAGTRLSVL.

This clone showed up just once. This rearrangement joins TRBV19 to TRBJ2-1; 8 nucleotides agree with TRBD2. Germline V gene data show CDR1 as LNHDA and CDR2 as SQIVND (reference sequence). V lost 5 bases to trimming and J lost 5 bases; unmatched junction nucleotides: 11. The CDR3 contains 16 residues. The CDR3 nucleotides are TGTGCCAGTAGTCCCCGGGGCGCGGGGGGTAACAATGAGCAGTTCTTC. Translation: CASSPRGAGGNNEQFF.

A few counts support this clone. The V gene is TRBV7-9, the J gene TRBJ2-7; a possible D gene is TRBD2 (6 bases). The CDR3 has 13 amino acids. Trimming removed 5 bases from V and 5 bases from J, with 13 bases in between. Germline lookup yields CDR1 SEHNR and CDR2 FQNEAQ (reference sequence). The chain's CDR3 is CASSTGLENEQYF. The CDR3 nucleotides read TGTGCCAGCAGCACGGGACTGGAGAACGAGCAGTACTTC.

This clone has just a few counts. CDR3 loop: CASSAGTYSTDTQYF. The CDR3 DNA reads as TGTGCCAGCAGTGCCGGGACTTATAGCACAGATACGCAGTATTTT. V is TRBV7-9 and J is TRBJ2-3, with D perhaps matching TRBD2 (6 bases). This CDR3 is built from 15 residues. Germline values: CDR1 SEHNR, CDR2 FQNEAQ (reference sequence). Deletions cut 6 bases from V and 0 bases from J, with 13 bases between. Drawing the rest from reference TRBV7-9 and TRBJ2-3, the complete variable domain is DTGVSQNPRHKITKRGQNVTFRCDPISEHNRLYWYRQTLGQGPEFLTYFQNEAQLEKSRLLSDRFSAERPKGSFSTLEIQRTEQGDSAMYLCASSAGTYSTDTQYFGPGTRLTVL.

The V and J genes are TRBV2 and TRBJ1-2, with TRBD1 matching over 9 bases. The CDR3 consists of 14 residues. The V and J ends lost 8 bases and 4 bases, in that order; junction bases with no gene match: 8. Germline CDR1 and CDR2: SNHLY and FYNNEI. In DNA form, the CDR3 reads TGTGCCAGCGTCCCGGGACAGGGTTTCTATGGCTACACCTTC. This codes for CASVPGQGFYGYTF.

This chain links TRBV5-1 with TRBJ1-1; D is undetermined. The length of the CDR3 is 16 residues. V lost 0 bases and J lost 1, with 13 bases in between. CDR1 is SGHRS and CDR2 is YFSETQ in the germline V gene. CDR3 sequence (DNA): TGCGCCAGCAGCTTGGGTTCCAGTATACGGAACACTGAAGCTTTCTTT. Translated, it gives CASSLGSSIRNTEAFF.

The rearrangement uses TRBV7-2 and TRBJ1-3; TRBD1 might be the D (6 bases). This CDR3 comprises 18 residues. The germline V gene encodes CDR1 SGHTA and CDR2 FQGNSA. The V gene lost 2 bases and the J gene lost 0 bases, with 17 bases spanning the gap. CDR3 in amino acids: CASSLSFGRGASGNTIYF. Written as DNA, the CDR3 is TGTGCCAGCAGCTTATCCTTTGGGCGGGGGGCCTCTGGAAACACCATATATTTT.

This clone was detected a few times. The chain uses TRBV11-2 and TRBJ1-1, with a tentative D call TRBD1 (5 bases). Germline V gives CDR1 SGHAT, CDR2 FQNNGV. Between the trimmed V and J ends, which lost 5 bases and 1 base, there was a span of 8 bases. CDR3 length: 13 residues. Here the CDR3 DNA reads TGTGCCAGCAGCCACGGACAGAACACTGAAGCTTTCTTT. It specifies CASSHGQNTEAFF.

As concerns this clone: A junction boundary mismatches the germline segment, possibly from a read error. CDR3 DNA sequence: TGTTCCAGCAGCGATACGACCAGGACACAGAACACCGGGGAGCTGTTTTTT. Its protein product is CSSSDTTRTQNTGELFF. The rearrangement uses TRBV7-9 and TRBJ2-2; D is perhaps TRBD1 (5 bases). Germline CDR1 SEHNR, CDR2 FQNEAQ (reference sequence). CDR3 length: 17 residues.

This sequence joins TRBV7-6 and TRBJ1-2; TRBD1 is a possible D gene (5 bases). This CDR3 is built from 14 residues. The germline CDR1 and CDR2 sequences are SGHVS and FNYEAQ. V gave up 1 base and J gave up 5 bases, with 11 bases separating them. The chain's CDR3 is CASSLGQGRYGYTF. As DNA, the CDR3 is TGTGCCAGCAGCTTAGGGCAGGGTCGGTATGGCTACACCTTC.

Details on this clone: Germline is not matched at one junction end, which may reflect a read error. This chain uses TRBV11-2 with TRBJ2-7, with 11 bases that match TRBD2. The length of the CDR3 is 15 residues. Germline values: CDR1 SGHAT, CDR2 FQNNGV. The CDR3 bases are TGTGCCAGCAGCTTAGTTAGCGGGGGGGCCTATGAGCAGTACTTC. This codes for CASSLVSGGAYEQYF.

This chain joins TRBV4-3 and TRBJ2-2, with a tentative D call TRBD2 (6 bases). V was pared by 0 bases and J by 5 bases, with 10 bases between. The CDR3 loop spans 15 amino acids. The germline V gene has CDR1 LGHNA and CDR2 YSLEER. The CDR3 here is CASSQDLGGTGELFF. The CDR3 DNA is TGCGCCAGCAGCCAAGATCTTGGGGGGACCGGGGAGCTGTTTTTT.

The chain has TRBV15 and TRBJ1-2, with D uncertain. Trimming cost V 0 bases and J 5 bases, with 7 bases left between them. Germline CDR1 reads LNHNV; CDR2 reads YYDKDF (reference sequence). This CDR3 is 13 amino acids long. The CDR3 loop is CATSRDRGYGYTF. The CDR3 DNA sequence: TGTGCCACCAGCAGAGATCGAGGGTATGGCTACACCTTC.

The chain has TRBV27 and TRBJ2-5, with unresolved D. V was shortened by 6 bases and J by 1 base, with 15 bases between the two germline ends. This CDR3 is 15 amino acids long. Germline CDR1 and CDR2: MNHEY and SMNVEV (reference sequence). CDR3 protein: CASSSPQEGQETQYF. DNA of the CDR3: TGTGCCAGCAGCTCCCCCCAGGAAGGCCAAGAGACCCAGTACTTC.

The chain couples TRBV30 to TRBJ1-2; no clear D gene. The CDR3 runs 15 residues. CDR1 and CDR2 (germline): GTSNPN, SVGIG (reference sequence). V was clipped by 5 bases and J by 8 bases, with 24 bases between them. In DNA, the CDR3 is TGTGCCTGGTTTTATTTGACTTTGCTTAGGAAAGGCTACACCTTC. Translating it yields CAWFYLTLLRKGYTF. Filled out from reference TRBV30 and TRBJ1-2, the complete variable domain reads SQTIHQWPATLVQPVGSPLSLECTVEGTSNPNLYWYRQAAGRGLQLLFYSVGIGQISSEVPQNLSASRPQDRQFILSSKKLLLSDSGFYLCAWFYLTLLRKGYTFGSGTRLTVV.

The chain employs TRBV6-6 and TRBJ2-7, with TRBD1 matching over 9 bases. V was clipped by 2 bases and J by 3 bases; unmatched bases: 2. The CDR3 totals 14 residues. From germline, CDR1 is MNHNY and CDR2 SVGAGI (reference sequence). CDR3 bases: TGTGCCAGCAGTTACCAGACAGGGGGCTACGAGCAGTACTTC. As protein: CASSYQTGGYEQYF.

V usage is TRBV5-1 and J usage is TRBJ2-1, with D possibly TRBD2 on 6 matching bases. This CDR3 is built from 15 residues. Germline V lookup: CDR1 SGHRS, CDR2 YFSETQ. The V end was cut by 4 bases, the J end by 10 bases, with 21 bases between. The CDR3 reads CASSTIGTGVGEQFF. CDR3 nucleotide sequence: TGCGCCAGCAGCACGATCGGGACGGGGGTAGGGGAGCAGTTCTTC.